Listed here is a single T cell receptor (beta chain). Everyone who took part was roughly 18 to 95 years old, and they came from over 20 US areas. Either two negative PCRs, clearance, or symptom resolution qualified Cohort 3 donors as recovered. The source of the sample is a study of blood T cell repertoires in COVID-19. Whole-study context: Researchers got acute and convalescent COVID-19 samples from the United States, Italy and Spain. T cells, B-cell-depleted T cells, or PBMCs supplied cDNA or gDNA.

Here immunoSEQ multiplex PCR was the method, and the copy in TCRdb shows in-frame clones only, minus some. The profile shows 350,000 to 450,000 clones, approximately 89% of them singletons. This sequence was found in a woman in her 30s who had recovered from COVID-19. Sequencing input: PBMCs or T cells enriched from blood (not recorded which).

The CDR3 protein is CASSLQGFEAFF. In DNA form, the CDR3 reads TGTGCCAGCAGTTTACAGGGCTTTGAAGCTTTCTTT. J is TRBJ1-1 and V is TRBV28; TRBD1 might be the D (5 bases). Germline values: CDR1 MDHEN, CDR2 SYDVKM. Trimming removed 2 bases from V and 7 bases from J, with 8 bases in between. The CDR3 extends over 12 amino acids.